The rows below give T cell receptor beta chains drawn from one sample of a study of lymphopenia after photon versus proton radiotherapy. The protocol was immunoSEQ multiplex PCR, while the TCRdb copy is restricted to in-frame clones and leaves out a portion. This table has around 30,000 clones, 75% to 90% appearing once. Source: peripheral blood, taken from a patient treated with photon-based radiotherapy. The receptors come from a woman aged 45-59 years with pancreatic cancer. The CDR3 runs from the conserved cysteine through the conserved F or W. Each record gives: J gene, D gene, V gene, clone size, CDR3 protein, CDR3 DNA. D genes are given only for firm matches. A clone size is listed for some rows: how often the clone was seen (once, few, many), or a class if it is expanded.

j_call: TRBJ2-3; d_call: TRBD2; v_call: TRBV19; clone_size: -; cdr3_aa: CASSTTSGSFTDTQYF; cdr3_nt: TGTGCCAGTAGTACGACTAGCGGGTCTTTCACAGATACGCAGTATTTT
j_call: TRBJ1-1; d_call: -; v_call: TRBV9; clone_size: -; cdr3_aa: CASSVEDRNTEAFF; cdr3_nt: TGTGCCAGCAGCGTAGAGGACAGAAACACTGAAGCTTTCTTT
j_call: TRBJ2-7; d_call: -; v_call: TRBV27; clone_size: -; cdr3_aa: CASSFGRGGYEQYF; cdr3_nt: TGTGCCAGCAGTTTTGGTAGAGGGGGCTACGAGCAGTACTTC
j_call: TRBJ2-7; d_call: -; v_call: TRBV10-3; clone_size: -; cdr3_aa: CAIGSGTPAYEQYF; cdr3_nt: TGTGCCATCGGGTCCGGGACTCCAGCCTACGAGCAGTACTTC
j_call: TRBJ2-6; d_call: -; v_call: TRBV27; clone_size: once; cdr3_aa: CASSFTPPGQVLTF; cdr3_nt: TGTGCCAGTAGTTTTACCCCTCCCGGACAGGTCCTGACTTTC
j_call: TRBJ2-7; d_call: TRBD2; v_call: TRBV19; clone_size: -; cdr3_aa: CATTSGSSYEQYF; cdr3_nt: TGTGCCACCACTAGCGGTAGCTCCTACGAGCAGTACTTC
j_call: TRBJ2-1; d_call: TRBD2; v_call: TRBV9; clone_size: -; cdr3_aa: CASSVGGAGKDEQFF; cdr3_nt: TGTGCCAGCAGCGTAGGAGGAGCGGGAAAGGATGAGCAGTTCTTC
j_call: TRBJ1-2; d_call: TRBD1; v_call: TRBV7-2; clone_size: once; cdr3_aa: CASSLIASGGVYGYTF; cdr3_nt: TGTGCCAGCAGCCTAATAGCATCAGGGGGCGTCTATGGCTACACCTTC
j_call: TRBJ2-4; d_call: -; v_call: TRBV4-1; clone_size: few; cdr3_aa: CASSQDRTILKNIQYF; cdr3_nt: TGCGCCAGCAGCCAAGATCGGACTATTCTCAAAAACATTCAGTACTTC
j_call: TRBJ2-1; d_call: TRBD2; v_call: TRBV7-2; clone_size: -; cdr3_aa: CASSPSREGEQFF; cdr3_nt: TGTGCCAGCAGCCCGTCGCGGGAGGGCGAGCAGTTCTTC
j_call: TRBJ1-3; d_call: -; v_call: TRBV15; clone_size: -; cdr3_aa: CATSRDKGRSSGNTIYF; cdr3_nt: TGTGCCACCAGCAGAGATAAGGGACGGTCCTCTGGAAACACCATATATTTT
j_call: TRBJ2-7; d_call: -; v_call: TRBV19; clone_size: -; cdr3_aa: CASSPSLGYEQYF; cdr3_nt: TGTGCCAGTAGCCCCTCGCTCGGCTACGAGCAGTACTTC
j_call: TRBJ1-1; d_call: -; v_call: TRBV10-2; clone_size: -; cdr3_aa: CASREGYTEAFF; cdr3_nt: TGCGCCAGCAGGGAGGGCTACACTGAAGCTTTCTTT
j_call: TRBJ2-2; d_call: TRBD1; v_call: TRBV4-3; clone_size: -; cdr3_aa: CASSPGTGLAGELFF; cdr3_nt: TGCGCCAGCAGCCCAGGGACAGGGTTGGCCGGGGAGCTGTTTTTT
j_call: TRBJ1-4; d_call: -; v_call: TRBV19; clone_size: -; cdr3_aa: CASRPGAAVVATNEKLFF; cdr3_nt: TGTGCCAGTCGACCGGGGGCGGCTGTTGTTGCAACTAATGAAAAACTGTTTTTT
j_call: TRBJ2-1; d_call: TRBD2; v_call: TRBV2; clone_size: -; cdr3_aa: CASRTGLAGGNEQFF; cdr3_nt: TGTGCCAGCAGAACGGGACTAGCGGGAGGCAATGAGCAGTTCTTC
j_call: TRBJ2-5; d_call: TRBD2; v_call: TRBV14; clone_size: -; cdr3_aa: CASSPRLAWDQETQYF; cdr3_nt: TGTGCCAGCAGCCCACGACTAGCGTGGGATCAAGAGACCCAGTACTTC
j_call: TRBJ2-3; d_call: TRBD2; v_call: TRBV7-2; clone_size: few; cdr3_aa: CASSEGGRDTQYF; cdr3_nt: TGTGCCAGCAGCGAGGGAGGGCGGGATACGCAGTATTTT
j_call: TRBJ2-3; d_call: TRBD2; v_call: TRBV29-1; clone_size: -; cdr3_aa: CSVKTSGAPTQYF; cdr3_nt: TGCAGCGTTAAGACTAGCGGAGCTCCTACGCAGTATTTT
j_call: TRBJ1-4; d_call: TRBD1; v_call: TRBV28; clone_size: -; cdr3_aa: CASSITGTGKKLFF; cdr3_nt: TGTGCCAGCAGTATTACCGGGACAGGCAAAAAACTGTTTTTT
j_call: TRBJ1-5; d_call: -; v_call: TRBV5-1; clone_size: -; cdr3_aa: CASSPRQLGGNQPQHF; cdr3_nt: TGCGCCAGCAGCCCCCGGCAACTAGGGGGCAATCAGCCCCAGCATTTT
j_call: TRBJ2-1; d_call: TRBD2; v_call: TRBV6-4; clone_size: -; cdr3_aa: CASSPGLAGNNEQFF; cdr3_nt: TGTGCCAGCAGCCCGGGACTAGCGGGAAACAATGAGCAGTTCTTC
j_call: TRBJ1-1; d_call: TRBD1; v_call: TRBV7-3; clone_size: -; cdr3_aa: CASSLTGYTEAFF; cdr3_nt: TGTGCCAGCAGCTTGACAGGGTACACTGAAGCTTTCTTT
j_call: TRBJ2-1; d_call: -; v_call: TRBV30; clone_size: -; cdr3_aa: CAWSVRGLSSYNEQFF; cdr3_nt: TGTGCCTGGAGTGTACGAGGGCTCAGCTCCTACAATGAGCAGTTCTTC
j_call: TRBJ2-5; d_call: -; v_call: TRBV7-2; clone_size: once; cdr3_aa: CASSLMSLRGQETQYF; cdr3_nt: TGTGCCAGCAGCTTAATGTCCTTGAGGGGGCAAGAGACCCAGTACTTC
j_call: TRBJ1-5; d_call: -; v_call: TRBV2; clone_size: few; cdr3_aa: CASSVGVKRGNQPQHF; cdr3_nt: TGTGCCAGCAGTGTTGGGGTGAAACGTGGCAATCAGCCCCAGCATTTT
j_call: TRBJ2-7; d_call: -; v_call: TRBV6-1; clone_size: few; cdr3_aa: CASSGGTYEQYF; cdr3_nt: TGTGCCAGCAGTGGGGGCACCTACGAGCAGTACTTC
j_call: TRBJ1-1; d_call: TRBD1; v_call: TRBV5-1; clone_size: once; cdr3_aa: CASRPTGASATEAFF; cdr3_nt: TGCGCCAGCAGGCCGACAGGGGCCAGCGCCACTGAAGCTTTCTTT
j_call: TRBJ1-2; d_call: TRBD1; v_call: TRBV28; clone_size: -; cdr3_aa: CASNYRGLGYGYTF; cdr3_nt: TGTGCCAGCAACTACAGGGGGCTCGGCTATGGCTACACCTTC
j_call: TRBJ1-4; d_call: -; v_call: TRBV10-3; clone_size: -; cdr3_aa: CASAGGTATNEKLFF; cdr3_nt: TGTGCCAGCGCGGGGGGGACGGCAACTAATGAAAAACTGTTTTTT
j_call: TRBJ2-7; d_call: -; v_call: TRBV6-5; clone_size: -; cdr3_aa: CASTPGTLSYEQYF; cdr3_nt: TGTGCCAGCACCCCCGGGACACTGTCCTACGAGCAGTACTTC
j_call: TRBJ1-4; d_call: -; v_call: TRBV15; clone_size: -; cdr3_aa: CATSRDVSGNEKLFF; cdr3_nt: TGTGCCACCAGCAGAGATGTGTCCGGGAATGAAAAACTGTTTTTT
j_call: TRBJ2-7; d_call: -; v_call: TRBV7-2; clone_size: -; cdr3_aa: CASSLAWGIYEQYF; cdr3_nt: TGTGCCAGCAGCTTAGCGTGGGGGATCTACGAGCAGTACTTC
j_call: TRBJ2-1; d_call: TRBD1; v_call: TRBV19; clone_size: -; cdr3_aa: CASSRDRFTSYNEQFF; cdr3_nt: TGTGCCAGTAGTCGGGACAGGTTTACCTCCTACAATGAGCAGTTCTTC
j_call: TRBJ2-3; d_call: -; v_call: TRBV16; clone_size: -; cdr3_aa: CASSQSSAGTDTQYF; cdr3_nt: TGTGCCAGCAGCCAATCGTCGGCAGGCACAGATACGCAGTATTTT
j_call: TRBJ1-3; d_call: -; v_call: TRBV7-8; clone_size: -; cdr3_aa: CASSLRSTDPLWKHHIF; cdr3_nt: TGTGCCAGCAGCTTAAGGTCGACAGATCCTCTCTGGAAACACCATATATTT
j_call: TRBJ2-5; d_call: TRBD1; v_call: TRBV11-1; clone_size: -; cdr3_aa: CASSLRDREETQYF; cdr3_nt: TGTGCCAGCAGCTTGAGGGACAGGGAAGAGACCCAGTACTTC
j_call: TRBJ1-1; d_call: -; v_call: TRBV2; clone_size: few; cdr3_aa: CASRGELNTEAFF; cdr3_nt: TGTGCCAGTAGAGGGGAACTGAACACTGAAGCTTTCTTT
j_call: TRBJ2-7; d_call: -; v_call: TRBV19; clone_size: -; cdr3_aa: CASSIGPGKPYEQYF; cdr3_nt: TGTGCCAGTAGTATTGGTCCAGGGAAACCCTACGAGCAGTACTTC
j_call: TRBJ1-1; d_call: -; v_call: TRBV7-9; clone_size: -; cdr3_aa: CASSLAAAGPEAFF; cdr3_nt: TGTGCCAGCAGCTTAGCGGCGGCAGGCCCTGAAGCTTTCTTT
j_call: TRBJ2-1; d_call: -; v_call: TRBV6-4; clone_size: -; cdr3_aa: CANEEWAGIYNEQFF; cdr3_nt: TGTGCCAACGAGGAATGGGCGGGAATTTACAATGAGCAGTTCTTC
j_call: TRBJ2-3; d_call: TRBD1; v_call: TRBV29-1; clone_size: -; cdr3_aa: CSVTTGITDTQYF; cdr3_nt: TGCAGCGTCACGACAGGGATCACAGATACGCAGTATTTT
j_call: TRBJ2-7; d_call: TRBD1; v_call: TRBV18; clone_size: -; cdr3_aa: CASSLGQDGEQYF; cdr3_nt: TGTGCCAGCTCACTCGGACAGGACGGCGAGCAGTACTTC
j_call: TRBJ2-1; d_call: TRBD1; v_call: TRBV5-1; clone_size: -; cdr3_aa: CASSLAQGVGEQFF; cdr3_nt: TGCGCCAGCAGCTTGGCACAGGGGGTAGGTGAGCAGTTCTTC
j_call: TRBJ1-1; d_call: -; v_call: TRBV28; clone_size: -; cdr3_aa: CASSLSGGAEAFF; cdr3_nt: TGTGCCAGCAGTTTGTCCGGGGGCGCTGAAGCTTTCTTT
j_call: TRBJ1-2; d_call: -; v_call: TRBV27; clone_size: -; cdr3_aa: CASSFSGKLDGYTF; cdr3_nt: TGTGCCAGCAGTTTTTCGGGGAAGTTAGATGGCTACACCTTC
j_call: TRBJ1-1; d_call: TRBD1; v_call: TRBV7-9; clone_size: -; cdr3_aa: CASSFGQGITEAFF; cdr3_nt: TGTGCCAGCAGCTTTGGACAGGGGATCACTGAAGCTTTCTTT
j_call: TRBJ1-5; d_call: -; v_call: TRBV6-6; clone_size: -; cdr3_aa: CASTQGFHSNQPQHF; cdr3_nt: TGTGCCAGCACCCAAGGATTTCATAGCAATCAGCCCCAGCATTTT
j_call: TRBJ2-7; d_call: TRBD2; v_call: TRBV7-2; clone_size: -; cdr3_aa: CASSLNPGLAGAYEQYF; cdr3_nt: TGTGCCAGCAGCCTCAACCCCGGACTAGCGGGGGCCTACGAGCAGTACTTC
j_call: TRBJ1-1; d_call: TRBD1; v_call: TRBV19; clone_size: -; cdr3_aa: CASSIGQGTEAFF; cdr3_nt: TGTGCCAGTAGTATAGGACAGGGCACTGAAGCTTTCTTT
j_call: TRBJ2-1; d_call: -; v_call: TRBV11-3; clone_size: -; cdr3_aa: CASSFPFQAGRGPYNEQFF; cdr3_nt: TGTGCCAGCAGCTTCCCCTTCCAGGCCGGGAGGGGGCCATACAATGAGCAGTTCTTC
j_call: TRBJ2-2; d_call: -; v_call: TRBV5-1; clone_size: -; cdr3_aa: CASSLDGGTGELFF; cdr3_nt: TGCGCCAGCAGCTTGGATGGGGGGACCGGGGAGCTGTTTTTT
j_call: TRBJ2-7; d_call: TRBD2; v_call: TRBV2; clone_size: -; cdr3_aa: CASRGGLAGGEQYF; cdr3_nt: TGTGCCAGCAGGGGGGGCCTAGCGGGAGGCGAGCAGTACTTC
j_call: TRBJ1-5; d_call: TRBD1; v_call: TRBV7-6; clone_size: -; cdr3_aa: CASSLGQGSQPQHF; cdr3_nt: TGTGCCAGCAGCCTCGGACAGGGGTCGCAGCCCCAGCATTTT
j_call: TRBJ1-3; d_call: -; v_call: TRBV9; clone_size: -; cdr3_aa: CASSEQGTSGNTIYF; cdr3_nt: TGTGCCAGCAGCGAACAGGGAACCTCTGGAAACACCATATATTTT
j_call: TRBJ2-2; d_call: -; v_call: TRBV5-1; clone_size: -; cdr3_aa: CASSFDTRGELFF; cdr3_nt: TGCGCCAGCAGCTTTGACACTCGCGGGGAGCTGTTTTTT
j_call: TRBJ1-1; d_call: TRBD1; v_call: TRBV5-1; clone_size: -; cdr3_aa: CASSWGQGNTEAFF; cdr3_nt: TGCGCCAGCAGCTGGGGACAGGGGAACACTGAAGCTTTCTTT
j_call: TRBJ2-2; d_call: -; v_call: TRBV19; clone_size: -; cdr3_aa: CASSEGRYTGELFF; cdr3_nt: TGTGCCAGTAGCGAGGGGAGGTACACCGGGGAGCTGTTTTTT